The clone carrying this T cell receptor beta chain was recorded once. As processed by the authors: Cell counts per sample came from amplifying reference gene primers. Clones were sequenced by immunoSEQ multiplex PCR, and TCRdb holds only the in-frame ones, with some missing. The V and J calls and the clone size are those of that table, but D and trimming were determined from the DNA. The sample carries 55,000 or so clones, around 79% recorded once. The sample originates from a study of blood T cell repertoires in COVID-19. About the study: The United States, Italy and Spain supplied acute and convalescent COVID-19 samples. Sample material is recorded as cDNA or gDNA derived from T cells, B-cell-depleted T cells, or PBMCs.

Trimming cost V 5 bases and J 5 bases; bases outside gene matches: 6. Germline V lookup: CDR1 SGHNT, CDR2 YYREEE (reference sequence). The CDR3 totals 14 residues. The sequence came from a man in his 60s with acute or convalescent COVID-19. V usage is TRBV5-4 and J usage is TRBJ2-1, with 8 nucleotides matching TRBD2. The specimen sequenced was peripheral blood. The CDR3 here is CASRDGGGNNEQFF. In DNA, the CDR3 is TGTGCCAGCAGGGACGGGGGGGGAAACAATGAGCAGTTCTTC.